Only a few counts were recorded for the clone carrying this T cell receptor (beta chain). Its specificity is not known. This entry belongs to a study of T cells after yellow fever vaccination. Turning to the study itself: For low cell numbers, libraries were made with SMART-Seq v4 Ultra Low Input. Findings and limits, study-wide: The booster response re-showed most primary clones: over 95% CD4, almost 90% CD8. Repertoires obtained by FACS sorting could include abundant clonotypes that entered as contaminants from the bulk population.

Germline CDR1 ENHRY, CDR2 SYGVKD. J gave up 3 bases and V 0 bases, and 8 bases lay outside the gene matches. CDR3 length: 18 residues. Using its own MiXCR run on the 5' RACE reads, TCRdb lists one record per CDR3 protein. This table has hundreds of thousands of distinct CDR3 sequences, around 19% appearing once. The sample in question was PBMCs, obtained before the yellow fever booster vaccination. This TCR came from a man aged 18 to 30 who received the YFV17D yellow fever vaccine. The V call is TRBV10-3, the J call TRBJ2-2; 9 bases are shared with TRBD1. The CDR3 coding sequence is TGTGCCATCAGTGAGTCAGCACCGGGACAGGGATACACCGGGGAGCTGTTTTTT. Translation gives CAISESAPGQGYTGELFF.